Listed here is a single T cell receptor (beta chain). Antigen unknown. The CDR3 covers 15 residues. Per germline, CDR1 SEHNR and CDR2 FQNEAQ (reference sequence). V was cut by 5 bases and J by 1 base, with 14 bases left in between. Produced via immunoSEQ multiplex PCR; TCRdb's table is partial and in-frame only. This repertoire shows roughly 180,000 clones, around 90% found once; its top ten account for roughly 1.9%. This sample is part of a study of T cell responses to AZD1222 COVID-19 vaccine. Study conclusions and caveats: White British donors predominated, females outnumbered males, and clonal diversity was possibly underestimated.

The sequence came from an adult who received the AZD1222 COVID-19 vaccine. The genes are TRBV7-9 and TRBJ1-1; D gene unclear. The sample here was peripheral blood, taken 28 days after the second AZD1222 dose. CDR3 bases: TGTGCCAGCAGCCACCCCGGACGGAAGAACACTGAAGCTTTCTTT. The encoded protein is CASSHPGRKNTEAFF.